This T cell receptor (beta chain) was captured in a study of shared clonotypes between healthy human individuals. Some clones are missing from TCRdb's copy, which holds only in-frame ones; the method was immunoSEQ multiplex PCR. The table shows around 1,900,000 clones, with just under 95% occurring only once. V lost 1 base and J 3 bases, leaving 10 bases between the germline ends. Germline V lookup: CDR1 MDHEN, CDR2 SYDVKM. The CDR3 is 14 amino acids. With respect to this clone: The sample carries other DNA sequences with the same CDR3.

As defined, naive CD8 cells were CD45RO-negative and positively selected for CCR7, with terminally differentiated effector memory CD45RA+ cells excluded. This receptor was taken from a man in his late teens or twenties in good health. Some clones in this sample may be carry-over from other donors' samples. Sample: naive CD8+ T cells from PBMCs. The J gene is TRBJ2-7, the V gene TRBV28; D is possibly TRBD1 (6 bases). In nucleotides, the CDR3 is TGTGCCAGCAGTTTATTGCAGGGGAGCTACGAGCAGTACTTC. Translated, it gives CASSLLQGSYEQYF.